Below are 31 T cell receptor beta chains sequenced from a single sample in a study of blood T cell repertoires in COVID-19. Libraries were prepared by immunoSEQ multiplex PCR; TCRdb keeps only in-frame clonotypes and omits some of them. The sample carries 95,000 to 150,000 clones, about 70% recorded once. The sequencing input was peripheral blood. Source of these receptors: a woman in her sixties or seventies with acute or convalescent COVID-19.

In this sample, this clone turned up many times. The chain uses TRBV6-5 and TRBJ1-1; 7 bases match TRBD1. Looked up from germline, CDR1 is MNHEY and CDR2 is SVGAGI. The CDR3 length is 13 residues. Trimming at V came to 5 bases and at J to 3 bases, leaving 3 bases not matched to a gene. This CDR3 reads CASSTGAHTEAFF. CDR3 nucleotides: TGTGCCAGCAGTACAGGGGCCCACACTGAAGCTTTCTTT.

CDR3 bases: TGTGCCAGCAGCGTAGCGAGGATGACGTATACTTTAGGGGAGCTGTTTTTT. Its translation is CASSVARMTYTLGELFF. The chain has TRBV9 and TRBJ2-2; D is undetermined. The CDR3 runs to 17 residues. V was clipped by 0 bases and J by 8 bases, with 20 bases between them. The V gene's germline CDR1 is SGDLS and CDR2 YYNGEE. Using reference TRBV9 and TRBJ2-2 for the parts outside the CDR3, the full variable domain is DSGVTQTPKHLITATGQRVTLRCSPRSGDLSVYWYQQSLDQGLQFLIQYYNGEERAKGNILERFSAQQFPDLHSELNLSSLELGDSALYFCASSVARMTYTLGELFFGEGSRLTVL.

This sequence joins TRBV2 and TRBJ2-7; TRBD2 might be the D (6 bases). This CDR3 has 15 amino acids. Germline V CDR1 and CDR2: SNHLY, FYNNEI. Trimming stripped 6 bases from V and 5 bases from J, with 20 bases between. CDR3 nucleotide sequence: TGTGCCAGCAGGAAGGAGGGGCCTTTTCCCCACGAGCAGTACTTC. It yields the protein CASRKEGPFPHEQYF.

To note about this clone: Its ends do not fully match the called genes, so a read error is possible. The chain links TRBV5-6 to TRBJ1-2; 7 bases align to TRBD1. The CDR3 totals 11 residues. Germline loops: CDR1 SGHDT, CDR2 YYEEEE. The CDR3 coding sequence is TGTGCCAGCAGCCGATGGGACAGTTTCAATTTC. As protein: CASSRWDSFNF.

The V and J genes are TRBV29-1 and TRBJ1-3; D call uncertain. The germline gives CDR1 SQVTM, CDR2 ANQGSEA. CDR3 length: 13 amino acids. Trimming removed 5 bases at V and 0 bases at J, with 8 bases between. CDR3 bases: TGCAGCGTTATATACAGCTCTGGAAACACCATATATTTT. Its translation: CSVIYSSGNTIYF.

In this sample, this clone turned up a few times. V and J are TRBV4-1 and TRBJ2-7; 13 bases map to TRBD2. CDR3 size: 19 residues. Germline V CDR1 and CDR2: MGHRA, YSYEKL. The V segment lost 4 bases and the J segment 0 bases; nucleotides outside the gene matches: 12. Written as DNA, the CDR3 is TGCGCCAGCAGCCCTAAGGGACTAGCGGGACGAGTTAGCTCCTACGAGCAGTACTTC. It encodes CASSPKGLAGRVSSYEQYF.

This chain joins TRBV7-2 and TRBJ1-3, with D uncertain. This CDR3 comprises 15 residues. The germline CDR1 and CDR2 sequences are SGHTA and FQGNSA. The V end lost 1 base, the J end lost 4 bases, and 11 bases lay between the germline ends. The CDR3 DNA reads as TGTGCCAGCAGCTTAGTCTTTCTGAGGGGAAACACCATATATTTT. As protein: CASSLVFLRGNTIYF.

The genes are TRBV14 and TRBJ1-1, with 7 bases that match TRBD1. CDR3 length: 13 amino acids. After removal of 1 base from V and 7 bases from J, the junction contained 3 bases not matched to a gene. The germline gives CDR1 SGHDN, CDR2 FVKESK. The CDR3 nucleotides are TGTGCCAGCAGCCAAGGGGGACAGTTTGAAGCTTTCTTT. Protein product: CASSQGGQFEAFF.

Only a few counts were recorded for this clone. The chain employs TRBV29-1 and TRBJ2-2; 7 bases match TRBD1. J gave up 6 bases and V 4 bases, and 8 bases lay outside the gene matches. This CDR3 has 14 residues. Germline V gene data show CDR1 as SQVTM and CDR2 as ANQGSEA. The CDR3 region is CSVGALQGPGELFF. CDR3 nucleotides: TGCAGCGTTGGGGCCTTACAGGGGCCCGGGGAGCTGTTTTTT.

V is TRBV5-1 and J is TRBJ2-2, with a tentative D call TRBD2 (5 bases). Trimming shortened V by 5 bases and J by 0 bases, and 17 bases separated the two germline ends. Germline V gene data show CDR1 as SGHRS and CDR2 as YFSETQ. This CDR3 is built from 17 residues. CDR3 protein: CASRRSGGRANTGELFF. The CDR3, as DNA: TGCGCCAGCAGAAGGTCTGGCGGGCGCGCGAACACCGGGGAGCTGTTTTTT.

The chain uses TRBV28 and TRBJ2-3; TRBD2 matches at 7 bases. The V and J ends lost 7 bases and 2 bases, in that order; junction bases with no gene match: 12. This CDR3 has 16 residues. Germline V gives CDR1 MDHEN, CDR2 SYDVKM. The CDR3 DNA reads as TGTGCCAGCAATTGGGGAGGGCGGGGGTTCACAGATACGCAGTATTTT. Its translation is CASNWGGRGFTDTQYF.

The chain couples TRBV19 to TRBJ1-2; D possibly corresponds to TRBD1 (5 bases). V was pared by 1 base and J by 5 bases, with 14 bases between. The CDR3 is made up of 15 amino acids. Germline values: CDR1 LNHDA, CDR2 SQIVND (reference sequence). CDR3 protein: CASSIGGGTGYGYTF. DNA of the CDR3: TGTGCCAGTAGTATAGGCGGGGGGACGGGGTATGGCTACACCTTC. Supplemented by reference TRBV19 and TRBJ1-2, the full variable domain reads DGGITQSPKYLFRKEGQNVTLSCEQNLNHDAMYWYRQDPGQGLRLIYYSQIVNDFQKGDIAEGYSVSREKKESFPLTVTSAQKNPTAFYLCASSIGGGTGYGYTFGSGTRLTVV.

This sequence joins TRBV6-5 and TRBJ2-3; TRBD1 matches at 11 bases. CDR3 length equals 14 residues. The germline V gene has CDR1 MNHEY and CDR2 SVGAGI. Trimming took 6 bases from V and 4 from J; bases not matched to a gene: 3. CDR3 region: CASRRTGGADTQYF. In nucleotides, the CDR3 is TGTGCCAGCAGGAGGACAGGGGGCGCAGATACGCAGTATTTT.

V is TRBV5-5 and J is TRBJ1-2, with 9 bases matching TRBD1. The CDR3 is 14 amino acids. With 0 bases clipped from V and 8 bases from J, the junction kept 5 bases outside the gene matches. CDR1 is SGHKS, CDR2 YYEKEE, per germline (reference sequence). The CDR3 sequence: CASSLDRGLYGYTF. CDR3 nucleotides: TGTGCCAGCAGCTTGGACAGGGGGCTCTACGGCTACACCTTC.

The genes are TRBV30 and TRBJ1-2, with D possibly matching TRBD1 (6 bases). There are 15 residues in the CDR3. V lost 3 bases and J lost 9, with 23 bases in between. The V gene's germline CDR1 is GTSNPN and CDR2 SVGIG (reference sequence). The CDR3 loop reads CAWREGTLGYHRYTF. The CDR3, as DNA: TGTGCCTGGAGGGAAGGGACACTCGGGTACCATCGCTACACCTTC.

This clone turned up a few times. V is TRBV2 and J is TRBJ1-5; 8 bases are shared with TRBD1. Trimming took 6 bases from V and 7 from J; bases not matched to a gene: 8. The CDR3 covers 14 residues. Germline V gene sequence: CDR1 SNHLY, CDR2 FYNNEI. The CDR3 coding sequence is TGTGCCAGCAGAGACGACAGGGGAGGGCAGCCCCAGCATTTT. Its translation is CASRDDRGGQPQHF.

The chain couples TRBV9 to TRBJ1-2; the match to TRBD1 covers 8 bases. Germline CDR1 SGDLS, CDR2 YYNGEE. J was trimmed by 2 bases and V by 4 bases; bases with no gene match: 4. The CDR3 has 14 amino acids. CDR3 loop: CASSLDRVNYGYTF. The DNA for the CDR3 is TGTGCCAGCAGCTTGGACAGGGTAAACTATGGCTACACCTTC.

The CDR3 sequence: CASSRGNSPLHF. The CDR3 DNA reads as TGTGCCAGCAGTAGGGGGAATTCACCCCTCCACTTT. The rearrangement joins TRBV28 to TRBJ1-6; maybe TRBD1 (6 bases). This CDR3 comprises 12 residues. Germline lookup yields CDR1 MDHEN and CDR2 SYDVKM. V was trimmed by 5 bases and J by 7 bases, leaving 6 bases between them.

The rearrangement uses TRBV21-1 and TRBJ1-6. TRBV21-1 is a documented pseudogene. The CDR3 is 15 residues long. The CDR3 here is CASSKAKSYNSPLHF. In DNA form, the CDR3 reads TGTGCCAGCAGCAAAGCGAAGAGCTATAATTCACCCCTCCACTTT.

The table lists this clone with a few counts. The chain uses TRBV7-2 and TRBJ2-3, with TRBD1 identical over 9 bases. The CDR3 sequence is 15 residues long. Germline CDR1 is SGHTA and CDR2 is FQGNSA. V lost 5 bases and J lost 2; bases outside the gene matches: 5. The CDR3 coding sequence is TGTGCCAGCAGCCAGGACAGGGGAATCACAGATACGCAGTATTTT. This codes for CASSQDRGITDTQYF.

This CDR3 reads CASRPTGNNSPLHF. DNA of the CDR3: TGTGCCAGCAGACCTACAGGGAATAATTCACCCCTCCACTTT. This chain connects TRBV6-5 to TRBJ1-6; maybe TRBD1 (6 bases). This CDR3 comprises 14 residues. Trimming stripped 6 bases from V and 5 bases from J, with 11 bases between. Germline V gene sequence: CDR1 MNHEY, CDR2 SVGAGI.

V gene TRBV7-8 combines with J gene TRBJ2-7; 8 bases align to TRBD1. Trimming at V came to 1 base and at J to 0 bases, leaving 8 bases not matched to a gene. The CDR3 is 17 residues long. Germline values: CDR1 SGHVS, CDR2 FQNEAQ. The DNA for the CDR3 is TGTGCCAGCAGCTTAGGAACAGGGGGGCGCCTCTCCTACGAGCAGTACTTC. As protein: CASSLGTGGRLSYEQYF.

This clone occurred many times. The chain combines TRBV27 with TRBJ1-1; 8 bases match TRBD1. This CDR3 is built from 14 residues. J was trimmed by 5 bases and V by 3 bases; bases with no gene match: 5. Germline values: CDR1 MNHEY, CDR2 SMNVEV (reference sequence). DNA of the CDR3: TGTGCCAGCAGTTTCCGGGACAGGAGGACTGAAGCTTTCTTT. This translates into CASSFRDRRTEAFF.

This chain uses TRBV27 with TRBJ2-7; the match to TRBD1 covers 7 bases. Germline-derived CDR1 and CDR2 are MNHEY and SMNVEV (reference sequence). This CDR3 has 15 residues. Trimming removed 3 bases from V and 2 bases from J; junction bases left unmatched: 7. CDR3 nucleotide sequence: TGTGCCAGCAGTTTGAAGACAGGGTGGGCCTACGAGCAGTACTTC. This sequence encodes CASSLKTGWAYEQYF.

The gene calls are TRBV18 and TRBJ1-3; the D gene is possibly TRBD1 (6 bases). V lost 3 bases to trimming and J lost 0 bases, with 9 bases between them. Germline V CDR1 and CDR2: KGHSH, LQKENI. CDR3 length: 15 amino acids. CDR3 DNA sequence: TGTGCCAGCTCACCCACAGGGATCTCTGGAAACACCATATATTTT. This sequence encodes CASSPTGISGNTIYF.

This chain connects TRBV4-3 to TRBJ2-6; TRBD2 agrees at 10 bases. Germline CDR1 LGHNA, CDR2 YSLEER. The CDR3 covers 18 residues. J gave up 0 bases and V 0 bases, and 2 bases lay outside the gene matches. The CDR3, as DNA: TGCGCCAGCAGCCAAGAGGTAGCGGGGGGCTCTGGGGCCAACGTCCTGACTTTC. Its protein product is CASSQEVAGGSGANVLTF.

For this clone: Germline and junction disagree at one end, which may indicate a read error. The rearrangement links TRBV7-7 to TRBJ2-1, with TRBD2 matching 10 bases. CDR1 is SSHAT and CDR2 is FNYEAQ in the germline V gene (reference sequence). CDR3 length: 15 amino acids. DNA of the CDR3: TGTGCTAGCAGTCCTCTAGCGGGAGTTTACAATGAGCAGTTCTTC. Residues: CASSPLAGVYNEQFF.

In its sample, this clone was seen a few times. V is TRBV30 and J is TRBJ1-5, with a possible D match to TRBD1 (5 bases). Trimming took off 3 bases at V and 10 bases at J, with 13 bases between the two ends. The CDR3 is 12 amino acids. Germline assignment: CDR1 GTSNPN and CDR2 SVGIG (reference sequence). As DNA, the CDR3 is TGTGCCTGGAGCACAGGCCGCGGCCCCCAGCATTTT. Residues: CAWSTGRGPQHF.

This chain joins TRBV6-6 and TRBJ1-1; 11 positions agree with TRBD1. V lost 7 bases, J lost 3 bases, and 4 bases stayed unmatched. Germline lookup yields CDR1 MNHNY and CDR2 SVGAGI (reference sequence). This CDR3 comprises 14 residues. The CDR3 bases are TGTGCCAGCAACCGGGGACAGGGGGACACTGAAGCTTTCTTT. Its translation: CASNRGQGDTEAFF.

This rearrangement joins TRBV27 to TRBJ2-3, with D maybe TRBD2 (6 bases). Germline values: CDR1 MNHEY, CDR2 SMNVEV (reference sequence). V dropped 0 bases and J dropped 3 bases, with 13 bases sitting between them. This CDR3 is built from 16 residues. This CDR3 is CASSLSGGVVTDTQYF. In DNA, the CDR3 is TGTGCCAGCAGTTTATCGGGAGGAGTAGTGACAGATACGCAGTATTTT.

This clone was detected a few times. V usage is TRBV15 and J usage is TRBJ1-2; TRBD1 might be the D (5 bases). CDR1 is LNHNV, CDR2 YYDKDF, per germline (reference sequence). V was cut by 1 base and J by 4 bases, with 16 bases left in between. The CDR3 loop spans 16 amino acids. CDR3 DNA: TGTGCCACCAGCAGAGCCGACAGATTATTATCCTATGGCTACACCTTC. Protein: CATSRADRLLSYGYTF. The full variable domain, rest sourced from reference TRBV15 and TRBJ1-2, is DAMVIQNPRYQVTQFGKPVTLSCSQTLNHNVMYWYQQKSSQAPKLLFHYYDKDFNNEADTPDNFQSRRPNTSFCFLDIRSPGLGDTAMYLCATSRADRLLSYGYTFGSGTRLTVV.